Listed below are T cell receptor beta chains from one sample, sequenced in a study of regulatory T cells in long-lasting Graves disease. TCRdb re-derived calls from the multiplex PCR reads in MiXCR, one entry per CDR3 protein. The table has under 500,000 distinct CDR3 sequences, around 21% seen once. Sample: peripheral blood mononuclear cells (PBMCs), taken when the disease was refractory, from a patient treated with antithyroid drugs. These receptor sequences come from a female donor with Graves disease. The CDR3 runs from the conserved cysteine through the conserved F or W. A D gene is named only where the DNA matches it firmly. Expanded clones get a size class; other rows say once, few or many, or leave the size out.

TGTGCCAGCTCACCACCGGGACGGCAGAACACCGGGGAGCTGTTTTTT	CASSPPGRQNTGELFF	TRBV18	TRBJ2-2	NA	NA
TGTGCCAGCAGCCCAGGCGGGCCTCCCTATGGCTACACCTTC	CASSPGGPPYGYTF	TRBV28	TRBJ1-2	NA	many
TGTGCCAGCTCACCACCCAGGGGCGAGCAGTACTTC	CASSPPRGEQYF	TRBV18	TRBJ2-7	NA	many
TGTGCCAGTAGTATGGGAGGGCTGAACACTGAAGCTTTCTTT	CASSMGGLNTEAFF	TRBV19	TRBJ1-1	NA	NA
TGTGCCTGGAGTGAGACGAGCTCCTACAATGAGCAGTTCTTC	CAWSETSSYNEQFF	TRBV30	TRBJ2-1	NA	few
TGTGCCAGCAGTGATAAATTGAAGGGTGAAAAACTGTTTTTT	CASSDKLKGEKLFF	TRBV6-1	TRBJ1-4	NA	NA
TGCAGTGCTAGAGACTCCTCAGGGGTCAATTCACCCCTCCACTTT	CSARDSSGVNSPLHF	TRBV20-1	TRBJ1-6	NA	NA
TGTGCCAGCAGTCTACAGGTAATTGGCAATCAGCCCCAGCATTTT	CASSLQVIGNQPQHF	TRBV28	TRBJ1-5	NA	many
TGCGCCAGCACCCTCGGCAACGAGCAGTACTTC	CASTLGNEQYF	TRBV5-1	TRBJ2-7	NA	NA
TGTGCCAGCAGCTTAGGGAGGACAGGGGATCGGAACGACAATGAGCAGTTCTTC	CASSLGRTGDRNDNEQFF	TRBV11-1	TRBJ2-1	TRBD1	NA
TGTGCCAGCAGCGTAGGTCCTTACAATGAGCAGTTCTTC	CASSVGPYNEQFF	TRBV9	TRBJ2-1	NA	NA
TGCGCCAGCAGCTCTACGGGGGGTCCTCGCGGGGAGCTGTTTTTT	CASSSTGGPRGELFF	TRBV5-1	TRBJ2-2	TRBD2	NA
TGTGCCAGCAGCTTGGAACAGTCAGCTTCCTACGAGCAGTACTTC	CASSLEQSASYEQYF	TRBV5-6	TRBJ2-7	NA	NA
TGTGCCAGCAGCCTCGGGCGGGCGGGGTACTACAATGAGCAGTTCTTC	CASSLGRAGYYNEQFF	TRBV11-3	TRBJ2-1	NA	NA
TGTGCCAGCAGTGAAGCGGGAACCTTTAGCAATCAGCCCCAGCATTTT	CASSEAGTFSNQPQHF	TRBV6-1	TRBJ1-5	NA	NA
TGTGCCAGCAGCCACGGGCTCAGGGTAGTAGAGACCCAGTACTTC	CASSHGLRVVETQYF	TRBV14	TRBJ2-5	NA	NA
TGTGCCAGCAGTCAGGTCAGCACAGATACGCAGTATTTT	CASSQVSTDTQYF	TRBV7-3	TRBJ2-3	NA	NA
TGTGCCAGCAGTGATTCGGTAGCGGGACGTAATGAGCAGTTCTTC	CASSDSVAGRNEQFF	TRBV25-1	TRBJ2-1	TRBD2	NA
TGTGCCAGTAGTACGAAGAGCAATCAGCCCCAGCATTTT	CASSTKSNQPQHF	TRBV19	TRBJ1-5	NA	NA
TGTGCCAGCAGTGAGGGACTGGCGTATGGCTACACCTTC	CASSEGLAYGYTF	TRBV2	TRBJ1-2	NA	many
TGTGCCAGCAGCCGGCACGGGGGGGCTTTCGGCTACACCTTC	CASSRHGGAFGYTF	TRBV7-9	TRBJ1-2	NA	NA
TGTGCCAGCAGTTTATCCGCGTACTACGAGCAGTACTTC	CASSLSAYYEQYF	TRBV27	TRBJ2-7	NA	few
TGTGCCAGCAGTTTACACATTTTGGGGGCGGGTCAGCCCCAGCATTTT	CASSLHILGAGQPQHF	TRBV28	TRBJ1-5	NA	many
TGCAGCGTTGTGGGTCAGGGTGGTCACGAGCAGTACTTC	CSVVGQGGHEQYF	TRBV29-1	TRBJ2-7	NA	few